Below are 19 T cell receptor beta chains sequenced from a single sample in a study of identical twins. TCRdb fed the 5' RACE reads into MiXCR, producing one record per CDR3 protein. In the table there are about 430,000 distinct CDR3 sequences, roughly 20% of which are singletons. Input material: naive T cells sorted from blood. Every receptor here comes from a man aged 45-65 years in good health.

The chain links TRBV7-2 to TRBJ1-5; tentatively, D is TRBD1 (5 bases). V dropped 6 bases and J dropped 4 bases, with 10 bases sitting between them. Germline V gene lookup returns CDR1 SGHTA and CDR2 FQGNSA. This CDR3 comprises 13 residues. The CDR3 DNA reads as TGTGCCAGCAGAGACAGTCTTAATCAGCCCCAGCATTTT. Its protein product is CASRDSLNQPQHF.

This chain uses TRBV20-1 with TRBJ2-7, with 8 bases lining up with TRBD2. The germline gives CDR1 DFQATT, CDR2 SNEGSKA (reference sequence). The CDR3 loop spans 17 amino acids. The ends lost 5 bases at V and 2 bases at J; junction bases unmatched: 17. The CDR3, as DNA: TGCAGTGCTGGTCAATTGGGGGTTCCGGGGGGGACCTACGAGCAGTACTTC. Encoded protein: CSAGQLGVPGGTYEQYF.

V is TRBV20-1 and J is TRBJ2-7; 14 bases map to TRBD2. Judging by the DNA end, TRBJ2-1 fits better; the J call may be wrong. CDR3 size: 16 residues. Germline V gene data show CDR1 as DFQATT and CDR2 as SNEGSKA (reference sequence). Here the CDR3 reads CSAAGTSGRGTYEQFF. The DNA of the CDR3 is TGCAGTGCTGCCGGGACTAGCGGGAGAGGGACCTACGAGCAGTTCTTC.

This clonotype was observed a few times. This chain uses TRBV20-1 with TRBJ2-5, with D perhaps TRBD2 (5 bases). The V end lost 0 bases, the J end lost 5 bases, and 13 bases lay between the germline ends. From germline, CDR1 is DFQATT and CDR2 SNEGSKA (reference sequence). The CDR3 covers 14 residues. CDR3 nucleotides: TGCAGTGCTAGAGATCGTATATCGGGGGAGACCCAGTACTTC. Translation gives CSARDRISGETQYF.

Many counts were recorded for this clonotype. The V call is TRBV20-1, the J call TRBJ1-1, with D tentatively TRBD1 (5 bases). Trimming stripped 5 bases from V and 1 base from J, with 17 bases between. CDR1 and CDR2 (germline): DFQATT, SNEGSKA (reference sequence). The CDR3 loop spans 15 amino acids. The CDR3 protein is CSARQREGWNTEAFF. The CDR3 nucleotides read TGCAGTGCTCGACAGCGAGAGGGGTGGAACACTGAAGCTTTCTTT.

At least ten counts were recorded for this clonotype. The rearrangement joins TRBV4-1 to TRBJ2-1; maybe TRBD2 (6 bases). Trimming left V 0 bases short and J 1 base short, with 13 bases between. The CDR3 loop spans 17 amino acids. The germline CDR1 and CDR2 sequences are MGHRA and YSYEKL. In DNA form, the CDR3 reads TGCGCCAGCAGCCAAGATGGAGGGGCCCTTTCCTACAATGAGCAGTTCTTC. As protein: CASSQDGGALSYNEQFF.

The V and J genes are TRBV10-2 and TRBJ1-6; D perhaps matches TRBD1 (6 bases). There are 13 residues in the CDR3. In germline, CDR1 is WSHSY, CDR2 SAAADI. Trimming took 10 bases from V and 6 from J, leaving 13 bases between them. CDR3 DNA: TGCGCCACTGAAAGGACAGCTAATTCACCCCTCCACTTT. This sequence encodes CATERTANSPLHF.

The chain couples TRBV29-1 to TRBJ1-2; D gene unclear. Trimming pared 3 bases from V and 6 bases from J, leaving 11 bases between. The CDR3 has 12 residues. CDR1 and CDR2 (germline): SQVTM, ANQGSEA. The CDR3 region has the DNA TGCAGCGTTGACCCCGGACTGGATGGCTACACCTTC. It translates to CSVDPGLDGYTF.

This clonotype was found a few times. The chain uses TRBV27 and TRBJ2-7; D gene uncertain. The CDR3 length is 12 residues. The V end was cut by 6 bases, the J end by 5 bases, with 11 bases between. Germline V lookup: CDR1 MNHEY, CDR2 SMNVEV (reference sequence). CDR3 amino acids: CASSTRVHEQYF. CDR3 DNA sequence: TGTGCCAGCAGCACCCGGGTCCACGAGCAGTACTTC.

This chain joins TRBV7-2 and TRBJ2-5, with a weak D call TRBD1 (6 bases). This CDR3 region has 17 residues. Germline V gene data show CDR1 as SGHTA and CDR2 as FQGNSA. V was trimmed by 5 bases and J by 0 bases, leaving 19 bases between them. Here the CDR3 DNA reads TGTGCCAGCAGCAGGACAGTGGAGGATCCCTACCAAGAGACCCAGTACTTC. Its translation is CASSRTVEDPYQETQYF.

This clonotype was counted between two and nine times. The V call is TRBV20-1, the J call TRBJ2-3, with D perhaps TRBD1 (5 bases). Trimming removed 5 bases from V and 4 bases from J, with 16 bases in between. There are 14 residues in the CDR3. The germline V gene has CDR1 DFQATT and CDR2 SNEGSKA (reference sequence). The CDR3 region is CSAGAPGVADTQYF. The DNA for the CDR3 is TGCAGTGCTGGGGCGCCTGGAGTTGCAGATACGCAGTATTTT.

The sample holds many counts of this clonotype. The V gene is TRBV29-1, the J gene TRBJ2-1; 13 nucleotides match TRBD2. CDR1 is SQVTM, CDR2 ANQGSEA, per germline. The CDR3 runs to 12 residues. The CDR3 loop reads CHGTSGAHEQFF. The DNA of the CDR3 is TGCCACGGGACTAGCGGGGCCCACGAGCAGTTCTTC.

This clonotype occurred a few times. V and J are TRBV7-2 and TRBJ2-7; D might be TRBD1 (5 bases). The length of the CDR3 is 15 residues. The germline V and J ends were trimmed by 1 base and 2 bases, with 12 bases remaining between them. The germline gives CDR1 SGHTA, CDR2 FQGNSA. CDR3 amino acids: CASSLGVQVAYEQYF. CDR3 sequence (DNA): TGTGCCAGCAGCTTAGGTGTACAGGTCGCCTACGAGCAGTACTTC.

This clonotype was observed at least ten times. The chain uses TRBV29-1 and TRBJ2-3, with a weak D call TRBD2 (5 bases). The germline V and J ends were trimmed by 1 base and 1 base, with 9 bases remaining between them. The CDR3 extends over 14 amino acids. In germline, CDR1 is SQVTM, CDR2 ANQGSEA. The CDR3 DNA reads TGCAGCGTTGAAGCGAGCGGACGCACAGATACGCAGTATTTT. Its protein is CSVEASGRTDTQYF.

V gene TRBV7-2 combines with J gene TRBJ2-2; D possibly corresponds to TRBD2 (5 bases). Germline values: CDR1 SGHTA, CDR2 FQGNSA. The V and J ends lost 8 bases and 8 bases respectively, with 15 bases between them. The CDR3 has 13 amino acids. CDR3 amino acids: CASRRGWGGELFF. The CDR3 DNA sequence: TGTGCCAGCCGCCGCGGGTGGGGAGGGGAGCTGTTTTTT.

This clonotype was recorded at least ten times. This chain uses TRBV6-2 or TRBV6-3 with TRBJ2-5; possibly TRBD1 for D (6 bases). Germline-derived CDR1 and CDR2 are MNHEY and SVGEGT. The CDR3 spans 12 residues. Trimming pared 7 bases from V and 4 bases from J, leaving 10 bases between. This CDR3 is CASTWTVETQYF. CDR3 bases: TGTGCCAGCACTTGGACAGTAGAGACCCAGTACTTC.

In its sample, this clonotype was seen many times. The chain uses TRBV5-1 and TRBJ2-4, with D possibly being TRBD1 (5 bases). The germline gives CDR1 SGHRS, CDR2 YFSETQ. The CDR3 runs to 14 residues. The V end lost 5 bases, the J end lost 0 bases, and 9 bases lay between the germline ends. CDR3 loop: CASRQTVAKNIQYF. The CDR3 coding sequence is TGCGCCAGCAGGCAGACAGTAGCCAAAAACATTCAGTACTTC.

The rearrangement uses TRBV7-9 and TRBJ2-3; D gene unclear. The CDR3 is made up of 16 amino acids. The V end was cut by 5 bases, the J end by 1 base, with 16 bases between. Germline V gives CDR1 SEHNR, CDR2 FQNEAQ (reference sequence). CDR3 nucleotides: TGTGCCAGCAGCGCAGCCTGGGGTGAGGGCACAGATACGCAGTATTTT. Its translation is CASSAAWGEGTDTQYF. The whole variable domain, remainder taken from reference TRBV7-9 and TRBJ2-3, is DTGVSQNPRHKITKRGQNVTFRCDPISEHNRLYWYRQTLGQGPEFLTYFQNEAQLEKSRLLSDRFSAERPKGSFSTLEIQRTEQGDSAMYLCASSAAWGEGTDTQYFGPGTRLTVL.

This clonotype was recorded many times. The rearrangement links TRBV4-1 to TRBJ2-7, with 8 bases identical to TRBD2. The germline CDR1 and CDR2 sequences are MGHRA and YSYEKL. V trimming: 3 bases; J trimming: 2 bases; junction bases outside the gene matches: 12. The CDR3 runs to 17 residues. In DNA, the CDR3 is TGCGCCAGCAGCCACTCTCCGTTTAGCGGGGACGCCTACGAGCAGTACTTC. Translating gives CASSHSPFSGDAYEQYF.